This T cell receptor beta chain derives from a study of vaccination and CD4 T cells after COVID-19. Study information: Overlapping peptides of the spike proteins of SARS-CoV-2, HCoV-NL63, HCoV-OC43 and HCoV-229E were used for cell stimulation. Study-level findings and limits: The authors identified 304 of 307 vaccine-specific clones in convalescent patients as spike mono-reactive.

Treatment reported: approximately nine-day PBMC culture with coronavirus spike peptide pools or control peptides (ViraFEST assay). An Oncomine TCR Beta short-read assay was used to sequence the DNA from cultured CD4+ T cells. MiXCR was run by TCRdb on the PCR reads, yielding one entry per CDR3 protein. Counted here are approximately 25,000 distinct CDR3 sequences, less than 70% occurring once; the ten biggest clones make up 6.5% to 8%. Points on this clonotype: Its specificity is not known.

Trimming took off 3 bases at V and 2 bases at J, with 12 bases between the two ends. Germline CDR1 reads SGHTA; CDR2 reads FQGNSA. There are 15 residues in the CDR3. J is TRBJ2-3 and V is TRBV7-2, with D maybe TRBD1 (5 bases). The sequenced material came from CD4+ T cells from blood, cultured in vitro. This receptor was taken from a human donor who had recovered from COVID-19. The CDR3 DNA is TGTGCCAGCAGCTTCCTCAGGGTCCTCACAGATACGCAGTATTTT. The encoded protein is CASSFLRVLTDTQYF.